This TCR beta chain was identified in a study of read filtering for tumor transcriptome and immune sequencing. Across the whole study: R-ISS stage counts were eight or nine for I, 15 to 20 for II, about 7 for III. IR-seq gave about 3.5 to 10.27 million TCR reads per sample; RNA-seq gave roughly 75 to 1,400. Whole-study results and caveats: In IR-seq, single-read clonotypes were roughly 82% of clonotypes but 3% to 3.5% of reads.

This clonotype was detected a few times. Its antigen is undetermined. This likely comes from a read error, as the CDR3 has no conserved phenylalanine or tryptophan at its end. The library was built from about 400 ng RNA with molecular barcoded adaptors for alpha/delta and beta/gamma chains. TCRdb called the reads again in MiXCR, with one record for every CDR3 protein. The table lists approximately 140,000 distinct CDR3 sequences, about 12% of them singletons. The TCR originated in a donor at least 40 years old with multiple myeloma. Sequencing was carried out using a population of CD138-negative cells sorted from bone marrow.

The CDR3 DNA sequence: TGTGCCAGCCCCGTACGGGCTGGGGGCAGTGAGCAGTTCCTC. This codes for CASPVRAGGSEQFL. The chain recombines TRBV2 with TRBJ2-1, with D tentatively TRBD1 (6 bases). V lost 8 bases to trimming and J lost 9 bases, with 20 bases between them. The CDR3 has 14 amino acids. Germline loops: CDR1 SNHLY, CDR2 FYNNEI.